The T cell receptor (beta chain) described here comes from a study of blood T cells in healthy people across ages. Each donor supplied roughly 9.2 milliliters of peripheral blood. This clonotype appeared a few times. The germline V gene encodes CDR1 ENHRY and CDR2 SYGVKD. The CDR3 runs to 13 residues. V lost 6 bases to trimming and J lost 7 bases, with 13 bases between them. Alongside a J-beta primer mix, a sample-barcoded 5' primer served in a second PCR lasting roughly 6 to 11 cycles. TCRdb passed the 5' RACE reads through MiXCR, listing each CDR3 protein once. The sample lists about 1.7 million distinct CDR3 sequences, 25% to 30% seen once, with 7% to 9% in the top ten.

This TCR derives from a woman aged 30 to 39 in good health. The V gene is TRBV10-3, the J gene TRBJ2-1, with a tentative D call TRBD2 (5 bases). Sequencing input: blood. For the CDR3, the DNA is TGTGCCATCAGGTTCGGGATCGGAAATGAGCAGTTCTTC. This sequence encodes CAIRFGIGNEQFF.